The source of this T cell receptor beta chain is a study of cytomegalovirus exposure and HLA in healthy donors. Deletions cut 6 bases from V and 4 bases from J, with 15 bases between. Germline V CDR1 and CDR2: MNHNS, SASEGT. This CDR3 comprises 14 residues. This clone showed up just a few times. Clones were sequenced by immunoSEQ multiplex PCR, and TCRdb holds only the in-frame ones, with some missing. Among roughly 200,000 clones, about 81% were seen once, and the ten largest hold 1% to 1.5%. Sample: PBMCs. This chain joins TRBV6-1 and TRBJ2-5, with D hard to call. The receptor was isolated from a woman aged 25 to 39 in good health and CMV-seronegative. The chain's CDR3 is CASRLASHLETQYF. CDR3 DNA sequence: TGTGCCAGCAGGCTCGCGAGCCACCTAGAGACCCAGTACTTC.